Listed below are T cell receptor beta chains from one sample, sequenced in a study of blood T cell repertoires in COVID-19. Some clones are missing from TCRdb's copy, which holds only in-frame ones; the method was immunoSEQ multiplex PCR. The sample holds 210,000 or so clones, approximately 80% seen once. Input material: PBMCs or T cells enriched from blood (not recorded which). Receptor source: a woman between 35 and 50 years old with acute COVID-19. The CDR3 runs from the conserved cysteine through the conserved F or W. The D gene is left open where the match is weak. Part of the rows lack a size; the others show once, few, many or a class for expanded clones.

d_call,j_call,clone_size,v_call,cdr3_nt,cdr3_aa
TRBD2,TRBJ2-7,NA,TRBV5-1,TGCGCCAGTGCCGGGACTAGCGGTTACGAGCAGTACTTC,CASAGTSGYEQYF
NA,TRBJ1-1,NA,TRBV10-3,TGTGCCATCAGTGAAAGGGGGAACACTGAAGCTTTCTTT,CAISERGNTEAFF
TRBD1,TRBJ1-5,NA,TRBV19,TGTGCCAGTACCGACAGGGGCAGGAGGAATCAGCCCCAGCATTTT,CASTDRGRRNQPQHF
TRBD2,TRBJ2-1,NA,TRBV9,TGTGCCAGCAGCCATGGAGGCGGGGGGAGCTCCTACAATGAGCAGTTCTTC,CASSHGGGGSSYNEQFF
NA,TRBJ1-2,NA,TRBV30,TGTGCCTGGAGTGTCAGTTCGGCAGGGGAAGGTGGCTACACCTTC,CAWSVSSAGEGGYTF
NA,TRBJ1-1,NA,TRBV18,TGTGCCAGCTCTCCCCTTAGCCTGAACACTGAAGCTTTCTTT,CASSPLSLNTEAFF
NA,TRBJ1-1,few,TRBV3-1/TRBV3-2,TGTGCCAGCAGCCCAACCCGACAGATGAACACTGAAGCTTTCTTT,CASSPTRQMNTEAFF
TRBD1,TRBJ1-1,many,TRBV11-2,TGTGCCAGCAGCCATACAGGGGACACTGAAGCTTTCTTT,CASSHTGDTEAFF
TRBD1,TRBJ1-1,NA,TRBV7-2,TGTGCCAGCAGATTGGGACAGTTGAACACTGAAGCTTTCTTT,CASRLGQLNTEAFF
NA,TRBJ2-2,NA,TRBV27,TGTGCCAGCAGATGGGGCTGGAACACCGGGGAGCTGTTTTTT,CASRWGWNTGELFF
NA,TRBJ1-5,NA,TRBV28,TGTGCCAGCAGGCCACAGGGTAGCAATCAGCCCCAGCATTTT,CASRPQGSNQPQHF
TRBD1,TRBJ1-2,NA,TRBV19,TGTGCCAGTGCAAGGGACAGGGGAACCTATGGCTACACCTTC,CASARDRGTYGYTF
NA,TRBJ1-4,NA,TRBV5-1,TGCGCCAGCAGCTTGGGGCAGGGCCAAAAACTGTTTTTT,CASSLGQGQKLFF
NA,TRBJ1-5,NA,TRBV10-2,TGCGCCAGCAACGAGGGTACAAGCAATCAGCCCCAGCATTTT,CASNEGTSNQPQHF
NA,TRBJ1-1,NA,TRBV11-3,TGTGCCAGCAGCTTCCGAGGCACTGAAGCTTTCTTT,CASSFRGTEAFF